This T cell receptor (beta chain) was recovered during a study of blood T cell repertoires in COVID-19. Overall study context: Samples came from the United States, Italy and Spain, spanning acute and convalescent COVID-19.

Germline loops: CDR1 SGHNT, CDR2 YYREEE (reference sequence). The CDR3 contains 13 residues. V was clipped by 4 bases and J by 3 bases; unmatched bases: 3. This clone occurred a few times. In the original analysis: Counts of nucleated cells, estimated from reference gene primer amplification, were obtained. This table comes from immunoSEQ multiplex PCR, and its TCRdb copy is limited to in-frame clones, with some not included. That table is the source of V, J and clone size, and D and trimming were worked out from the DNA. In the table there are about 78,000 clones, around 77% of which are singletons. The rearrangement joins TRBV5-4 to TRBJ2-5; TRBD1 agrees at 7 bases. Sequenced input: peripheral blood. The clonotype comes from a human donor in a cohort sampled during active COVID-19. CDR3: CASSRDREETQYF. CDR3 bases: TGTGCCAGCAGCCGGGACAGAGAAGAGACCCAGTACTTC.